Listed below are T cell receptor beta chains from one sample, sequenced in a study of cytomegalovirus exposure and HLA in healthy donors. Assay used: immunoSEQ multiplex PCR; TCRdb lists only in-frame clones, some missing. Found here are about 190,000 clones, approximately 70% of them singletons; the top ten hold less than 4%. The material sequenced was PBMCs. The receptors were sampled from a woman in her twenties or thirties in good health and CMV-seropositive. Both conserved end residues are part of each CDR3. D genes are given only for firm matches. Expanded clones get a size class; other rows say once, few or many, or leave the size out.

D gene,J gene,V gene,clone size,CDR3 protein,CDR3 DNA
.,TRBJ2-1,TRBV6-1,.,CASSVRRTGEGRNEQFF,TGTGCCAGCAGTGTTCGTAGAACGGGAGAAGGGCGCAATGAGCAGTTCTTC
.,TRBJ1-2,TRBV2,.,CASTSNYGYTF,TGTGCCAGCACCTCGAACTATGGCTACACCTTC
.,TRBJ1-2,TRBV25-1,once,CASSVQGNYGYTF,TGTGCCAGCAGTGTACAGGGTAACTATGGCTACACCTTC
TRBD2,TRBJ2-2,TRBV19,.,CASSRGGFAGELFF,TGTGCCAGTAGCCGGGGGGGGTTTGCCGGGGAGCTGTTTTTT
.,TRBJ1-5,TRBV5-1,.,CASSPGGRDPSNQPQHF,TGCGCCAGCAGCCCGGGGGGCAGGGACCCTAGCAATCAGCCCCAGCATTTT
TRBD2,TRBJ2-2,TRBV7-2,.,CASSLTPGGRGTGELFF,TGTGCCAGCAGCTTAACGCCGGGAGGGCGGGGAACCGGGGAGCTGTTTTTT
TRBD1,TRBJ1-2,TRBV28,.,CASSRPGTGYGYTF,TGTGCCAGCAGTCGGCCCGGGACAGGGTATGGCTACACCTTC
.,TRBJ2-1,TRBV10-1,.,CASSGGTYNEQFF,TGCGCCAGCAGCGGCGGGACCTACAATGAGCAGTTCTTC
.,TRBJ1-5,TRBV27,.,CASSPLLRGAGQPQHF,TGTGCCAGCAGCCCTCTCCTTCGTGGGGCTGGACAGCCCCAGCATTTT
.,TRBJ2-7,TRBV6-5,few,CATKRTPDPGEQYF,TGTGCCACCAAGAGGACCCCTGACCCGGGGGAGCAGTACTTC
.,TRBJ2-1,TRBV10-3,.,CAISVSGERNEQFF,TGTGCCATCAGTGTTTCGGGAGAACGGAATGAGCAGTTCTTC
TRBD1,TRBJ2-7,TRBV11-2,few,CASSLVPPDRGFTHEQYF,TGTGCCAGCAGCTTAGTTCCCCCGGACAGGGGGTTTACCCACGAGCAGTACTTC
.,TRBJ1-2,TRBV21-1,.,CASSRGQGVKGYTF,TGTGCCAGCAGCAGGGGACAGGGGGTTAAAGGCTACACCTTC
.,TRBJ2-2,TRBV7-2,.,CASSLGGAGELFF,TGTGCCAGCAGCCTAGGGGGGGCCGGGGAGCTGTTTTTT
.,TRBJ1-1,TRBV28,.,CASSLQGSTEAFF,TGTGCCAGCAGTTTACAGGGGAGTACTGAAGCTTTCTTT
.,TRBJ2-7,TRBV19,once,CASSESHEQYF,TGTGCCAGTAGCGAGTCCCACGAGCAGTACTTC